One T cell receptor (beta chain) is described in this entry. Its antigen is currently unknown. These donors, healthy bone marrow donors, were studied. PCR was performed using 60 Vbeta and 13 Jbeta primers. The method was immunoSEQ multiplex PCR; TCRdb's version includes in-frame clones alone and lacks a portion of them. The sample includes tens of thousands of clones, about three quarters of them seen just once. Germline CDR1 MNHEY, CDR2 SVGAGI. The CDR3 is 14 amino acids. The germline V and J ends were trimmed by 5 bases and 0 bases, with 11 bases remaining between them. These data belong to a study of cytomegalovirus exposure and HLA in healthy donors. Study-level background: Earlier work reported 117 million unique TCR beta sequences from about 200 million T cells. Whole-study findings and limits: Association of approximately 16,000 TCR beta sequences with HLA alleles was found at 0.05 false discovery rate in a later analysis. Reports state that TCR beta sequences accurately predicted most subjects' HLA-A and HLA-B alleles.

This rearrangement joins TRBV6-5 to TRBJ2-7; possible D gene TRBD1, 5 bases. The clonotype was recovered from a male donor in good health and CMV-seropositive. The sequencing input was PBMCs. The CDR3 is CASSKRQSSYEQYF. The DNA of the CDR3 is TGTGCCAGCAGTAAGAGACAGAGCTCCTACGAGCAGTACTTC.